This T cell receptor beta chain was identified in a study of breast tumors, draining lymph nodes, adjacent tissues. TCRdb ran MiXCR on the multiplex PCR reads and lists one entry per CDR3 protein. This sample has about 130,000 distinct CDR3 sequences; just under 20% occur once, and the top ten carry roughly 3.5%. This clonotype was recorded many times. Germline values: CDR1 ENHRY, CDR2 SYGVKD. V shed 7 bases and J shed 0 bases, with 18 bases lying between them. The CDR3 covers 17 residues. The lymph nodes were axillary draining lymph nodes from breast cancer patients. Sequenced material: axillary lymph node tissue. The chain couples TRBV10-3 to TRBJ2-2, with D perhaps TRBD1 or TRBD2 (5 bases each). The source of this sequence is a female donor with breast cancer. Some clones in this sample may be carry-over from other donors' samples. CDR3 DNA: TGTGCCATCACTAAAGTCGGGACGAAGACGAACACCGGGGAGCTGTTTTTT. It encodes CAITKVGTKTNTGELFF.